This T cell receptor (beta chain) was identified during a study of blood T cell repertoires in COVID-19. The overall study: Collection of acute and convalescent COVID-19 samples took place in the United States, Italy and Spain. Sample material is recorded as cDNA or gDNA derived from T cells, B-cell-depleted T cells, or PBMCs.

Repertoires were generated with immunoSEQ multiplex PCR, while TCRdb's copy carries only in-frame clones and drops some. The table has 200,000 or so clones, more than 80% seen once. Germline values: CDR1 SNHLY, CDR2 FYNNEI. The CDR3 is made up of 17 amino acids. V lost 5 bases, J lost 2 bases, and 22 bases lay in between. Cohort 3 recovery required two negative PCRs, clearance, or symptom resolution. The clonotype comes from a woman younger than 35 who had recovered from COVID-19. The chain joins TRBV2 to TRBJ2-7; the D gene is possibly TRBD1 (6 bases). The sequenced sample was PBMCs or T cells enriched from blood (not recorded which). In DNA, the CDR3 is TGTGCCAGCAGTCCCGGCCGAGGGTGGGGGCCGGCCTACGAGCAGTACTTC. It yields the protein CASSPGRGWGPAYEQYF.